This T cell receptor (beta chain) appears in the sequencing data of a study of blood T cell repertoires in COVID-19. Study context: Some COVID-19 samples were acute and others convalescent; all came from the United States, Italy and Spain.

Assignments of participants to cohorts depended upon their own reported clinical history. Cohort 3 recovered donors had two negative PCRs, clearance, or symptom resolution. Generated by immunoSEQ multiplex PCR, the TCRdb table keeps only in-frame clones and is missing some. The sample comprises 360,000 or so clones, under 90% of which are singletons, and approximately 1.5% rests with the top ten. Sample: PBMCs or T cells enriched from blood (not recorded which). The receptor was derived from a woman in her thirties who had recovered from COVID-19.

The DNA for the CDR3 is TGTGCCAGCAAGGGCCCGGGTGGGAGGTGGGGTAGGTCACCCCTCCACTTT. Translation: CASKGPGGRWGRSPLHF. The J gene is TRBJ1-6, the V gene TRBV28; no clear D gene. The germline CDR1 and CDR2 sequences are MDHEN and SYDVKM. Trimming took off 7 bases at V and 10 bases at J, with 26 bases between the two ends. The CDR3 is 17 amino acids.